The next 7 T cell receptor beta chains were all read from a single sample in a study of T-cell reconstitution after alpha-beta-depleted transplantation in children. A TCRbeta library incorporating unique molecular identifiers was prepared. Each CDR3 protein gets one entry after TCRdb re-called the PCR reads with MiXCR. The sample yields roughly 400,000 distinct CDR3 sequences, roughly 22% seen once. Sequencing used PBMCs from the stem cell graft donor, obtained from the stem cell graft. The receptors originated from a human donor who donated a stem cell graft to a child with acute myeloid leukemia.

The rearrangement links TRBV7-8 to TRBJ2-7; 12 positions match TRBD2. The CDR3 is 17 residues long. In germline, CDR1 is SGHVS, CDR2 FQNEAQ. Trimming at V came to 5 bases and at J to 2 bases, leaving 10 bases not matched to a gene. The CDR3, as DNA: TGTGCCAGCAGCGGCGACCGGACTAGCGGGAATCCCTACGAGCAGTACTTC. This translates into CASSGDRTSGNPYEQYF. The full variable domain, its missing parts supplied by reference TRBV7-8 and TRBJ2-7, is GAGVSQSPRYKVAKRGQDVALRCDPISGHVSLFWYQQALGQGPEFLTYFQNEAQLDKSGLPSDRFFAERPEGSVSTLKIQRTQQEDSAVYLCASSGDRTSGNPYEQYFGPGTRLTVT.

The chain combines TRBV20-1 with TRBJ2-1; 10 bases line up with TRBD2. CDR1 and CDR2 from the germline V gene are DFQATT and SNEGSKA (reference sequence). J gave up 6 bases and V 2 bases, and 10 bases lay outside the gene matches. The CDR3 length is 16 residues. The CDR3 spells CSARNLGLAALNEQFF. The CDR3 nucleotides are TGCAGTGCTAGAAACTTAGGACTAGCGGCCCTCAATGAGCAGTTCTTC.

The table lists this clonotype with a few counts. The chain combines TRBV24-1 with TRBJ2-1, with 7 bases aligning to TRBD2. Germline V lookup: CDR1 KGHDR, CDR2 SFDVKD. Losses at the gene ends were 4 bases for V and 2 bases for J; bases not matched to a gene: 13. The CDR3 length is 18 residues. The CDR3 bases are TGTGCCACCAGTGACCACCGACTAGCCAGCCTTGCCTACAATGAGCAGTTCTTC. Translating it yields CATSDHRLASLAYNEQFF.

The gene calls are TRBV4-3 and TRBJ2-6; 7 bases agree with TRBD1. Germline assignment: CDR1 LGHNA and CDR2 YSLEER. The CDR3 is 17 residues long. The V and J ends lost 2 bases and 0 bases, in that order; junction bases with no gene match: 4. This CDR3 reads CASSQQGVTSGANVLTF. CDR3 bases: TGCGCCAGCAGCCAACAGGGGGTTACCTCTGGGGCCAACGTCCTGACTTTC.

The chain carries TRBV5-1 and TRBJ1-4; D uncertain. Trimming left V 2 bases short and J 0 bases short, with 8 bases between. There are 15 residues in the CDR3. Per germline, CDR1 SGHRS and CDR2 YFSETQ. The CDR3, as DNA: TGCGCCAGCAGCTTTTCGGGAACAACTAATGAAAAACTGTTTTTT. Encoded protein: CASSFSGTTNEKLFF.

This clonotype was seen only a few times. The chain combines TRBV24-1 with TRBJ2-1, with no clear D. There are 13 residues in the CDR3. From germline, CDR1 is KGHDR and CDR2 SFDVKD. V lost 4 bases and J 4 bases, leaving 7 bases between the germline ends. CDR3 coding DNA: TGTGCCACCAGTGACCTGTCATACAATGAGCAGTTCTTC. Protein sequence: CATSDLSYNEQFF.

CDR3 coding DNA: TGTGCCAGCAGCCCCGGGACAGGGGGCGCAGGGGACTATGGCTACACCTTC. Translated, it gives CASSPGTGGAGDYGYTF. The chain combines TRBV12-3 or TRBV12-4 with TRBJ1-2, with 12 bases lining up with TRBD1. V lost 6 bases and J lost 3; bases outside the gene matches: 11. The CDR3 consists of 17 residues.